This T cell receptor beta chain emerged from a study of blood T cell repertoires in COVID-19. Study-level information: COVID-19 samples collected from the United States, Italy and Spain covered acute and convalescent phases.

Profiling relied on immunoSEQ multiplex PCR, and the TCRdb table lists in-frame clones only, not all of them. Of 250,000 to 350,000 clones detected, roughly 86% appear once; the ten largest clones hold about 8.9%. Trimming removed 7 bases from V and 3 bases from J; junction bases left unmatched: 6. Germline V gene sequence: CDR1 MNHEY, CDR2 SVGAGI. The CDR3 sequence is 14 residues long. The receptor's source is a woman under 30 who had recovered from COVID-19. This chain joins TRBV6-5 and TRBJ2-3; the match to TRBD2 covers 8 bases. Sequenced sample: PBMCs or T cells enriched from blood (not recorded which). DNA for the CDR3: TGTGCCAGCAATAAACGGGAGGGGACAGATACGCAGTATTTT. It codes for CASNKREGTDTQYF.